The rows below give T cell receptor beta chains drawn from one sample of a study of T cells in Graves' hyperthyroidism and ophthalmopathy. One entry per CDR3 protein results from TCRdb running MiXCR on the multiplex PCR reads. The sample lists some 510,000 distinct CDR3 sequences, around 20% occurring once. The sequenced material came from blood. The receptors were gathered from a man aged 18 to 35 with Graves' hyperthyroidism. Each CDR3 is given with its conserved first and last residue. D genes are given only for firm matches. Size is omitted from some rows. Given values are once, few, many or a class for expanded clones.

V gene	J gene	clone size	D gene	CDR3 DNA	CDR3 protein
TRBV5-1	TRBJ2-5	few	-	TGCGCCAGCCCGGACAAACGGGAGACCCAGTACTTC	CASPDKRETQYF
TRBV2	TRBJ2-2	many	TRBD1	TGTGCCAGCACATCAGGGGGCGACACCGGGGAGCTGTTTTTT	CASTSGGDTGELFF
TRBV28	TRBJ1-1	-	TRBD1	TGTGCCAGCAGTCAGAACTCCAGGGGGCGCGGGTACACTGAAGCTTTCTTT	CASSQNSRGRGYTEAFF
TRBV6-1	TRBJ2-7	-	-	TGTGCCAGCAGCCCCCTAGGGGCCTACGAGCAGTACTTC	CASSPLGAYEQYF
TRBV9	TRBJ2-2	many	-	TGTGCCAGCAGCATCCGACCAGGGGTGAGGAACACCGGGGAGCTGTTTTTT	CASSIRPGVRNTGELFF
TRBV15	TRBJ1-2	many	-	TGTGCCACCAGCAGAGCCGCGACAGGCCAGGGCTACACCTTC	CATSRAATGQGYTF
TRBV20-1	TRBJ1-1	many	-	TGCAGTGCAACCACATACACTGAAGCTTTCTTT	CSATTYTEAFF
TRBV6-5	TRBJ2-7	few	TRBD2	TGTGCCAGCAGTTACGCGGGGGGCCTCATTTTCGAGCAGTACTTC	CASSYAGGLIFEQYF
TRBV11-1	TRBJ1-5	many	TRBD1	TGTGCCAGCAGCTTAGGAGTTCGGCAGGGGGTCCGTCAGCCCCAGCATTTT	CASSLGVRQGVRQPQHF
TRBV7-8	TRBJ2-1	many	-	TGTGCCAGCGGCTTTGCGGATGGGCAGCAGTTCTTC	CASGFADGQQFF
TRBV20-1	TRBJ2-2	few	-	TGCAGTGCTAGAGGACAGTTCTCCACCGGGGAGCTGTTTTTT	CSARGQFSTGELFF
TRBV30	TRBJ1-1	many	TRBD1	TGTGCCTGGACCCGGGACAGGGGGACTGAAGCTTTCTTT	CAWTRDRGTEAFF
TRBV12-3/TRBV12-4	TRBJ2-2	-	-	TGTGCCAGCGGGAACGGGGGGCCCGGGGAGCTGTTTTTT	CASGNGGPGELFF
TRBV30	TRBJ2-5	many	TRBD1	TGTGCCTGGAGAACTCCCCGGGACAGCCCTGAGACCCAGTACTTC	CAWRTPRDSPETQYF